The source of this T cell receptor beta chain is a study of cytomegalovirus exposure and HLA in healthy donors. Broader study findings: Cytomegalovirus-associated TCR beta chains were listed, numbering some 150. A few CMV-associated chains were confirmed in vitro to be specific for CMV antigens. High sensitivity and specificity were reportedly achieved when the classifier diagnosed cytomegalovirus status.

The donors were in the roughly 110-subject validation cohort; that cohort was separate from the roughly 730-subject first cohort. The CDR3 covers 15 residues. CDR1 and CDR2 from the germline V gene are SEHNR and FQNEAQ (reference sequence). The junction had 8 bases not matched to a gene; V was cut back by 5 bases and J by 4 bases. A word on this clone: Its antigen is not known.

Profiling relied on immunoSEQ multiplex PCR, and the TCRdb table lists in-frame clones only, not all of them. Among 90,000 to 100,000 clones, around 90% were seen once, and the ten largest hold roughly 3.9%. The receptor's source is a woman aged 30 to 39 in good health and CMV-seronegative. The chain employs TRBV7-9 and TRBJ1-5; TRBD1 matches at 7 bases. The sample taken for sequencing was PBMCs. CDR3 DNA sequence: TGTGCCAGCAGCCTCGGACAGGCGAGTAATCAGCCCCAGCATTTT. It is translated as CASSLGQASNQPQHF. The full variable domain, in which reference TRBV7-9 and TRBJ1-5 provide the parts outside the CDR3, is DTGVSQNPRHKITKRGQNVTFRCDPISEHNRLYWYRQTLGQGPEFLTYFQNEAQLEKSRLLSDRFSAERPKGSFSTLEIQRTEQGDSAMYLCASSLGQASNQPQHFGDGTRLSIL.